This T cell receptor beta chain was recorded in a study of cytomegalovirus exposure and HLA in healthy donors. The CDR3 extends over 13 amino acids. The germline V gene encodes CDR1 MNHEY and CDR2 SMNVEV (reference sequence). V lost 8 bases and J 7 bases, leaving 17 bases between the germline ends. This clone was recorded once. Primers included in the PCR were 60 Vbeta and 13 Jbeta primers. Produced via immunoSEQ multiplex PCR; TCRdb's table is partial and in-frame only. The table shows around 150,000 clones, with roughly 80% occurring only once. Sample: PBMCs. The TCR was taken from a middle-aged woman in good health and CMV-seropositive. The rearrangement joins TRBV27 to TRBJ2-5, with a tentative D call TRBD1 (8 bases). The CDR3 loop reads CASGLTGGGTQYF. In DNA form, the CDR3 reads TGTGCCAGCGGATTAACAGGGGGGGGGACCCAGTACTTC.